This TCR beta chain is from a study of CD8+CD57+ T cells in acquired aplastic anemia. Patients sequenced had flow cytometry evidence of CD8+CD57+ cell expansion. Profiling that covered TCR beta VDJ and CDR3 relied on genomic DNA as its template. TCRdb reprocessed the reads with MiXCR, giving one entry per CDR3 protein. Found here are 160,000 or so distinct CDR3 sequences, around 48% of them singletons; the top ten hold roughly 30%. This CDR3 is built from 14 residues. Germline V gene lookup returns CDR1 MGHRA and CDR2 YSYEKL. V was cut by 4 bases and J by 10 bases, with 19 bases left in between. Sequenced input: sorted CD4+, CD8+, or CD8+CD57+ T cells (not recorded which) from PBMCs. J is TRBJ1-1 and V is TRBV4-1; no clear D. The TCR sequence derives from a human donor with aplastic anemia. DNA for the CDR3: TGCGCCAGCAGCCCAGAACCTACTCCCGCCAGAGCTTTCTTT. This encodes CASSPEPTPARAFF.